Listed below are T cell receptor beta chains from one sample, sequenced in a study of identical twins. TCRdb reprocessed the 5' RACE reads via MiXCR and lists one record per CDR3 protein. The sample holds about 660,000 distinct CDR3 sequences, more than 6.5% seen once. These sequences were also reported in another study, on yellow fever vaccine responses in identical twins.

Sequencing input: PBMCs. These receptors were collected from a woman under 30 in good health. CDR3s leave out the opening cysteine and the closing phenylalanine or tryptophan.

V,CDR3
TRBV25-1,ASENRGGTGELF
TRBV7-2,ASSSLRTDYNEQF
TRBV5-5,ASHGHLSTDTQY
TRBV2,ASSDPSGPF
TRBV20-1,SAKRSGGSTDTQY
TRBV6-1,ASRPLAAYEQY
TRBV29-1,SAKGDRATDTQY
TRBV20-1,SAIRTTPNTGELF
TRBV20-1,SALSRSSYNEQF
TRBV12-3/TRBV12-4,ASSTWTASSYEQY
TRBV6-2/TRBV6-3,ASERGGPNEQF
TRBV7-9,ASSFSEMNTEAF
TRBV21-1,ASSKFMTGRSSGANVLT
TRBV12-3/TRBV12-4,ASSLGPRGTQY
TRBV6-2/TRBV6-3,ASIPTGYNQPQH
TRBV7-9,ASSLGQGRGYEQF
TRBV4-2,ASSQDTRNTEAF
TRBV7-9,ASSLGPTRNEQF
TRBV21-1,ASSNPFPGADTQY
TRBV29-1,SVDGLIRSSGYGEQF
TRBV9,ASSVGERTSYEQY
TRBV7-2,ASSPELVSTGELF
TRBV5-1,ASSHITNTGELF
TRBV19,ASSIGQAQNIQY
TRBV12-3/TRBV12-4,ASQFWTGELF
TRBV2,ASSERGVNTGELF
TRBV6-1,ASSRRDRVDEKLF
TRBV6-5,ASGQSNTEQY
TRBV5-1,ASSLDPANEQY
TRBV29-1,SVDVRYSYEQY
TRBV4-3,ASSQDLRGGGHEQF
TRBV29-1,SVDDPVGGALISSYNEQF
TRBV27,ASRRDRGSGQQY
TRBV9,ASSVDRRQETQN
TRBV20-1,SARDIRGLRLYEQY
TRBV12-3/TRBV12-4,ASSQTSGMQDTQY
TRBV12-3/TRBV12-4,ATRDPRVSTPLH
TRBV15,ATSRDLWGARGYT
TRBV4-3,ASSHLMNTGELF
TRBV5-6,ASSLYGLGTVRETQY
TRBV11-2,ASSSQSGRAPGELF
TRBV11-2,ASSLDFVGETQY
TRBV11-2,ASSPLGVREFTDTQY
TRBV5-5,ASSSSRVSDTQY
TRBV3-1,ASSQEPSMETQY
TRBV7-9,ASGSHGEARDRLS
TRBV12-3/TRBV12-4,ASSFLRPFSSYNEQF
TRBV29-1,SVDPRGNTGELF
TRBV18,ASSKQGTEAF
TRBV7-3,ASSIRGGLAYNEQF
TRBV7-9,ASSRPGGQDEQF
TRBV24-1,ATSDLQGDEQF
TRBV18,ASSPTERDSPLH
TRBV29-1,SVAGQGNTDTQY
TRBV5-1,ASSLTQGDTGELF